This TCR beta chain stems from a study of T cells in localized non-small cell lung cancer. The study's findings and limits: Sequencing was restricted to one tumor region; therefore, heterogeneity remains possible. Appearing in adjacent lung were a median about 50 of the top 100 tumor clones. Clonality of T cells reached its maximum in uninvolved adjacent lung, surpassing tumor. Blood T cell density predicted longer survival; adjacent-lung clonality, shorter.

Notes on this clone: The antigen remains unidentified.

TCRdb's table, derived via immunoSEQ multiplex PCR, lists solely in-frame clones and lacks some. Among about 52,000 clones, approximately 86% were seen once, and the ten largest hold 16%. This clonotype was obtained from a female donor with stage II lung adenocarcinoma. The sample here was PBMCs, taken before any cancer treatment.

The CDR3: CASSQDLKSGWDTEAFF. The CDR3 nucleotides read TGTGCCAGCAGCCAAGATCTTAAGTCGGGATGGGACACTGAAGCTTTCTTT. V is TRBV4-2 and J is TRBJ1-1; D is unresolved. The V gene's germline CDR1 is LGHNA and CDR2 YNFKEQ. V lost 0 bases to trimming and J lost 3 bases, with 17 bases between them. The length of the CDR3 is 17 residues.